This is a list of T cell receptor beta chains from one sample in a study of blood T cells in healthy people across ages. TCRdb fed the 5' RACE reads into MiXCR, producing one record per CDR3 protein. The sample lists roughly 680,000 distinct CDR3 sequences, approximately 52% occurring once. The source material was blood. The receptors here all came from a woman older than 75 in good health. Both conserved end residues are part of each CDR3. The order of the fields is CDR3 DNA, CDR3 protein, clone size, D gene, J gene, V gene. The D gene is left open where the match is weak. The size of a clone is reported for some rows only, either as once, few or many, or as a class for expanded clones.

CDR3nt: TGTGCCAGCACCCAACGGCGAGGGGGCGAGACCCAGTACTTC
CDR3aa: CASTQRRGGETQYF
abundance: .
d_gene: TRBD1
j_gene: TRBJ2-5
v_gene: TRBV6-2/TRBV6-3

CDR3nt: TGCAGCGTTGGGTTATTTTTGGCAGATACGCAGTATTTT
CDR3aa: CSVGLFLADTQYF
abundance: .
d_gene: .
j_gene: TRBJ2-3
v_gene: TRBV29-1

CDR3nt: TGCAGCTCCGTGTGGGGTAGGACAGATACGCAGTATTTT
CDR3aa: CSSVWGRTDTQYF
abundance: many
d_gene: .
j_gene: TRBJ2-3
v_gene: TRBV29-1

CDR3nt: TGTGCCAGCAGCTTAGAGCTTGACAGGGTATACGAGCAGTACTTC
CDR3aa: CASSLELDRVYEQYF
abundance: many
d_gene: TRBD1
j_gene: TRBJ2-7
v_gene: TRBV11-2

CDR3nt: TGCAGCGCAGGACAGAGCACAAAGGAAGGGCAGTTCTTC
CDR3aa: CSAGQSTKEGQFF
abundance: .
d_gene: .
j_gene: TRBJ2-1
v_gene: TRBV29-1

CDR3nt: TGCAGTGCGCCCCCTCTTAGCGGGAGCTACGAGCAGTACTTC
CDR3aa: CSAPPLSGSYEQYF
abundance: once
d_gene: TRBD2
j_gene: TRBJ2-7
v_gene: TRBV20-1

CDR3nt: TGTGCCAGCAGTCGCACAGGGGGCCCTCTCCAAGAGACCCAGTACTTC
CDR3aa: CASSRTGGPLQETQYF
abundance: .
d_gene: TRBD1
j_gene: TRBJ2-5
v_gene: TRBV6-5

CDR3nt: TGTGCCAGCAGTTGGGCCGGGGCTTACAATGAGCAGTTCTTC
CDR3aa: CASSWAGAYNEQFF
abundance: .
d_gene: .
j_gene: TRBJ2-1
v_gene: TRBV28

CDR3nt: TGTGCCAGCAGTGACCCGAACACCGGGGAGCTGTTTTTT
CDR3aa: CASSDPNTGELFF
abundance: .
d_gene: .
j_gene: TRBJ2-2
v_gene: TRBV25-1

CDR3nt: TGCAGTGCTATGGGACAGAGGGAAGAGACCCAGTACTTC
CDR3aa: CSAMGQREETQYF
abundance: .
d_gene: TRBD1
j_gene: TRBJ2-5
v_gene: TRBV20-1

CDR3nt: TGTGCCTGCAGTGCACAGACCTCGGGGGGTACTGAAGCTTTCTTT
CDR3aa: CACSAQTSGGTEAFF
abundance: .
d_gene: .
j_gene: TRBJ1-1
v_gene: TRBV6-1

CDR3nt: TGCGCCAGCAGCATTGGAGGTCAGGTAGTCGAGACCCAGTACTTC
CDR3aa: CASSIGGQVVETQYF
abundance: many
d_gene: .
j_gene: TRBJ2-5
v_gene: TRBV5-1

CDR3nt: TGCGCCAGCAGCCCAGGGGAGCCCACTGAAGCTTTCTTT
CDR3aa: CASSPGEPTEAFF
abundance: .
d_gene: .
j_gene: TRBJ1-1
v_gene: TRBV4-1

CDR3nt: TGTGCCAGCAGTCCAGGCTATTCTAGCACAGATACGCAGTATTTT
CDR3aa: CASSPGYSSTDTQYF
abundance: few
d_gene: .
j_gene: TRBJ2-3
v_gene: TRBV27

CDR3nt: TGTGCCAGCAAGGCGCCGGGACAATATCGAGAGCAGTACTTC
CDR3aa: CASKAPGQYREQYF
abundance: many
d_gene: .
j_gene: TRBJ2-7
v_gene: TRBV27

CDR3nt: TGCAGTGCTAGTAGCGGGCGCTCGACCCACGAGCAGTACTTC
CDR3aa: CSASSGRSTHEQYF
abundance: .
d_gene: TRBD2
j_gene: TRBJ2-7
v_gene: TRBV20-1

CDR3nt: TGCACCAGCAGCCAACGGGGAAACACCGGGGAGCTGTTTTTT
CDR3aa: CTSSQRGNTGELFF
abundance: .
d_gene: .
j_gene: TRBJ2-2
v_gene: TRBV4-1